These 3 T cell receptor beta chains originate from one sample sequenced in a study of T cell changes during pregnancy in multiple sclerosis. Libraries were prepared by immunoSEQ multiplex PCR; TCRdb keeps only in-frame clonotypes and omits some of them. This table holds 29,000 or so clones, roughly 87% found once. Material: CD8+ T cells from peripheral blood mononuclear cells, obtained in the second trimester of pregnancy. The receptors were gathered from a female donor with multiple sclerosis, enrolled in a pregnancy study.

The CDR3 loop reads CASRFTVTNQPQHF. The DNA of the CDR3 is TGTGCCAGTAGGTTTACAGTGACCAATCAGCCCCAGCATTTT. The chain couples TRBV19 to TRBJ1-5; D unclear. Trimming pared 6 bases from V and 3 bases from J, leaving 12 bases between. Germline CDR1 LNHDA, CDR2 SQIVND (reference sequence). The CDR3 spans 14 residues.

The chain combines TRBV5-4 with TRBJ2-1; D unclear. Germline lookup yields CDR1 SGHNT and CDR2 YYREEE (reference sequence). The CDR3 is 15 amino acids. V was trimmed by 3 bases and J by 0 bases, leaving 10 bases between them. The CDR3 region has the DNA TGTGCCAGCAGCTCCGACTGGAGCTCCTACAATGAGCAGTTCTTC. Translating gives CASSSDWSSYNEQFF.

The chain recombines TRBV4-1 with TRBJ1-1; D gene uncertain. Per germline, CDR1 MGHRA and CDR2 YSYEKL. The CDR3 has 15 residues. V was cut by 0 bases and J by 4 bases, with 12 bases left in between. The CDR3 DNA reads as TGCGCCAGCAGCCAAGAGCCGGCCCCGGGCACTGAAGCTTTCTTT. Protein product: CASSQEPAPGTEAFF.